These T cell receptor beta chains were read from a single sample in a study of T cells in localized non-small cell lung cancer. Libraries were prepared by immunoSEQ multiplex PCR; TCRdb keeps only in-frame clonotypes and omits some of them. The sample contains over 1,400 clones, about 24% of which appear only once. Sequencing was performed on normal lung tissue next to the tumor, taken before any cancer treatment. All receptors come from a man between 40 and 69 years old with stage II squamous cell lung carcinoma. The CDR3 runs from the conserved cysteine through the conserved F or W. A D gene is named only where the DNA matches it firmly. Some rows have no size entry. The others give once, few or many, or a class for an expanded clone.

V: TRBV6-8
size: medium-sized
J: TRBJ2-3
D: NA
DNA: TGTGCCAGCAGTTACTCGAACGTAGATACGCAGTATTTT
CDR3: CASSYSNVDTQYF

V: TRBV30
size: few
J: TRBJ1-6
D: NA
DNA: TGTGCCTGGAATTTGGGGCAGAGTAATTCACCCCTCCACTTT
CDR3: CAWNLGQSNSPLHF

V: TRBV19
size: NA
J: TRBJ2-1
D: NA
DNA: TGTGCCACCTCGTGGGAGCGAAGCAATGAGCAGTTCTTC
CDR3: CATSWERSNEQFF

V: TRBV25-1
size: NA
J: TRBJ1-2
D: TRBD1
DNA: TGTGCCAGCAGTGTGATGGGACAGGATGGTGGCTACACCTTC
CDR3: CASSVMGQDGGYTF

V: TRBV5-1
size: NA
J: TRBJ2-1
D: NA
DNA: TGCGCCAGCAGCTTCGGGTCATCCTTCTCCTACAATGAGCAGTTCTTC
CDR3: CASSFGSSFSYNEQFF

V: TRBV30
size: NA
J: TRBJ2-2
D: TRBD1
DNA: TGTGCCTGGAGTGTTTTGGGACAGTTAAACACCGGGGAGCTGTTTTTT
CDR3: CAWSVLGQLNTGELFF

V: TRBV30
size: NA
J: TRBJ2-7
D: TRBD1
DNA: TGTGCCTGCCTTGGGACAGGGGGCCACGAGCAGTACTTC
CDR3: CACLGTGGHEQYF

V: TRBV30
size: NA
J: TRBJ1-5
D: NA
DNA: TGTGCCTGTACCCCCCGGGGGATTAGTCAGCCCCAGCATTTT
CDR3: CACTPRGISQPQHF

V: TRBV2
size: medium-sized
J: TRBJ2-7
D: NA
DNA: TGTGCCAGCGGGGGGGGCCCGTCCTACGAGCAGTACTTC
CDR3: CASGGGPSYEQYF

V: TRBV19
size: NA
J: TRBJ2-1
D: NA
DNA: TGTGCCAGTAGTAAGGGCCGTGGTGGCGAGCAGTTCTTC
CDR3: CASSKGRGGEQFF

V: TRBV23-1
size: NA
J: TRBJ2-3
D: NA
DNA: TGCGCCAGCAGCCCAACCCGGATATCCACAGATACGCAGTATTTT
CDR3: CASSPTRISTDTQYF

V: TRBV6-8
size: few
J: TRBJ1-1
D: NA
DNA: TGTGCCAGCTCTACTGGGGGAGGTACTGAAGCTTTCTTT
CDR3: CASSTGGGTEAFF

V: TRBV11-3
size: NA
J: TRBJ2-5
D: TRBD1
DNA: TGTGCCAGCAGCCCCTTTTACTCCACAGGGGACGGTAACCAGTACTTC
CDR3: CASSPFYSTGDGNQYF

V: TRBV11-3
size: large
J: TRBJ1-2
D: TRBD1
DNA: TGTGCCAGCAGCTTAGGAGTTACAGGGGGGGATGGCTACACCTTC
CDR3: CASSLGVTGGDGYTF

V: TRBV11-3
size: few
J: TRBJ1-2
D: NA
DNA: TGTGCCAGCCAGGGACGTATCTCGCGAAAGACCTATGGCTACACCTTC
CDR3: CASQGRISRKTYGYTF

V: TRBV9
size: medium-sized
J: TRBJ1-2
D: NA
DNA: TGTGCCAGCAGCACCGGGACACTCGGCGGCTACACCTTC
CDR3: CASSTGTLGGYTF

V: TRBV29-1
size: NA
J: TRBJ2-3
D: NA
DNA: TGCAGCGTTGGTCAGGGTTTGACAGATACGCAGTATTTT
CDR3: CSVGQGLTDTQYF

V: TRBV6-8
size: few
J: TRBJ2-1
D: NA
DNA: TGTGCCAGCAGTTACTCCCCACATGGGCAGTTCTTC
CDR3: CASSYSPHGQFF

V: TRBV11-3
size: medium-sized
J: TRBJ1-4
D: TRBD1
DNA: TGTGCCAGCAGCTTGGCCACAGGGGAGAACGAAAAACTGTTTTTT
CDR3: CASSLATGENEKLFF

V: TRBV5-1
size: NA
J: TRBJ1-2
D: NA
DNA: TGCGCCAGCAGCTTGGCAAACAGCTACGATGGCTACACCTTC
CDR3: CASSLANSYDGYTF

V: TRBV29-1
size: large
J: TRBJ2-5
D: NA
DNA: TGCAGCGTTGAGGAGGGGTTGGAAGAGACCCAGTACTTC
CDR3: CSVEEGLEETQYF

V: TRBV10-3
size: few
J: TRBJ2-1
D: TRBD2
DNA: TGTGCCATCAGTGAGTCGGGAGCGGGAGCCTACAATGAGCAGTTCTTC
CDR3: CAISESGAGAYNEQFF

V: TRBV5-1
size: NA
J: TRBJ2-2
D: TRBD2
DNA: TGCGCCAGCAGCTCTCTAGCGGTCAACACCGGGGAGCTGTTTTTT
CDR3: CASSSLAVNTGELFF

V: TRBV10-2
size: few
J: TRBJ2-6
D: TRBD1
DNA: TGCGCCAGCACTGGACAGGGGCGGGCTGGGGCCAACGTCCTGACTTTC
CDR3: CASTGQGRAGANVLTF

V: TRBV9
size: NA
J: TRBJ1-1
D: NA
DNA: TGTGCCAGCAGCGTAGACACTAGATCCGAAGCTTTCTTT
CDR3: CASSVDTRSEAFF

V: TRBV9
size: NA
J: TRBJ2-7
D: NA
DNA: TGTGCCAGCAGCCGGGACACCTACGAGCAGTACTTC
CDR3: CASSRDTYEQYF

V: TRBV9
size: few
J: TRBJ2-5
D: NA
DNA: TGTGCCAGCAGCCCAAACCCAGGGGTAGGCCAAGAGACCCAGTACTTC
CDR3: CASSPNPGVGQETQYF

V: TRBV6-8
size: NA
J: TRBJ1-5
D: NA
DNA: TGTGCCAGCAGTCCACCCAATCAGCCCCAGCATTTT
CDR3: CASSPPNQPQHF

V: TRBV19
size: few
J: TRBJ2-2
D: TRBD1
DNA: TGTGCCGCAGGGAGCCTCGGGGCAGGGGGTTACCGGGAGCTGTTTTTT
CDR3: CAAGSLGAGGYRELFF

V: TRBV11-3
size: NA
J: TRBJ1-3
D: TRBD1
DNA: TGTGCCAGCAGCTTAGATGGAGGGACAGACCCTGGAAACACCATATATTTT
CDR3: CASSLDGGTDPGNTIYF

V: TRBV11-3
size: large
J: TRBJ1-5
D: NA
DNA: TGTGCCAGCAGCCCCTCCGGGGATGGCCAGCCCCAGCATTTT
CDR3: CASSPSGDGQPQHF

V: TRBV25-1
size: NA
J: TRBJ1-6
D: NA
DNA: TGTGCCAGCAGTGAAGTACAGGGTAATTCACCCCTCCACTTT
CDR3: CASSEVQGNSPLHF

V: TRBV28
size: NA
J: TRBJ2-7
D: NA
DNA: TGTGCCAGCAGAATCGACTCCTCCTACGAGCAGTACTTC
CDR3: CASRIDSSYEQYF

V: TRBV10-2
size: medium-sized
J: TRBJ2-2
D: TRBD1
DNA: TGCGCCAGCACTACGGACAGGGGGGGAAAAACCGGGGAGCTGTTTTTT
CDR3: CASTTDRGGKTGELFF

V: TRBV11-3
size: medium-sized
J: TRBJ2-2
D: NA
DNA: TGTGCCAGCAGGGGGGGGCCTGGCACCGGGGAGCTGTTTTTT
CDR3: CASRGGPGTGELFF

V: TRBV5-1
size: NA
J: TRBJ2-1
D: NA
DNA: TGCGCCAGCAGCTACCAGGTCGGCGGTCATGAGCAGTTCTTC
CDR3: CASSYQVGGHEQFF

V: TRBV14
size: NA
J: TRBJ2-6
D: NA
DNA: TGTGCCAGCAGCCAGGAAAGGGGCTCTGGGGCCAACGTCCTGACTTTC
CDR3: CASSQERGSGANVLTF

V: TRBV6-8
size: large
J: TRBJ2-2
D: NA
DNA: TGTGCCAGCAGTTACCGGGACACCTCGAACACCGGGGAGCTGTTTTTT
CDR3: CASSYRDTSNTGELFF

V: TRBV5-1
size: NA
J: TRBJ2-7
D: NA
DNA: TGCGCCAGCAGTTCGGTTAGTATCGGTGGCGAGCAGTACTTC
CDR3: CASSSVSIGGEQYF

V: TRBV6-8
size: few
J: TRBJ1-3
D: NA
DNA: TGTGCCAGCAGTTCCCGAGGGGGGCCTGGAAACACCATATATTTT
CDR3: CASSSRGGPGNTIYF

V: TRBV11-3
size: medium-sized
J: TRBJ2-7
D: NA
DNA: TGTGCCAGCAGCTCGTCGTTACGGTCCTACGAGCAGTACTTC
CDR3: CASSSSLRSYEQYF

V: TRBV11-3
size: large
J: TRBJ1-2
D: NA
DNA: TGTGCCAGCAGCCTGGGGGGGCAGGGCTCTGCGGAGGGCTACACCTTC
CDR3: CASSLGGQGSAEGYTF

V: TRBV11-3
size: few
J: TRBJ2-2
D: NA
DNA: TGTGCCAGCAGCCCCTCGATAGCGGCCGGGGAGCTGTTTTTT
CDR3: CASSPSIAAGELFF

V: TRBV15
size: large
J: TRBJ1-2
D: NA
DNA: TGTGCCACCAGCCCTCACAGGGAGAGTCCTGGCTATGGCTACACCTTC
CDR3: CATSPHRESPGYGYTF

V: TRBV11-3
size: medium-sized
J: TRBJ2-5
D: TRBD2
DNA: TGTGCCAGCAGCTCCGGCGGGGGGGGCCTGGAGACCCAGTACTTC
CDR3: CASSSGGGGLETQYF

V: TRBV6-8
size: NA
J: TRBJ2-4
D: TRBD2
DNA: TGTGCCAGCAGGGAAGGCGCGGTAGCGGGAGCTGAGTACTTC
CDR3: CASREGAVAGAEYF

V: TRBV19
size: NA
J: TRBJ1-2
D: NA
DNA: TGTGCCAGTAGTATAAACAGTGCGAACTATGGCTACACCTTC
CDR3: CASSINSANYGYTF

V: TRBV25-1
size: NA
J: TRBJ1-1
D: NA
DNA: TGTGCCAGCAGTGAATTGTTACAGGGCACTGAAGCTTTCTTT
CDR3: CASSELLQGTEAFF

V: TRBV6-8
size: few
J: TRBJ2-5
D: NA
DNA: TGTGCCAGCAGTTACTCGACACGGGGGGAGACCCAGTACTTC
CDR3: CASSYSTRGETQYF

V: TRBV11-3
size: medium-sized
J: TRBJ2-5
D: TRBD2
DNA: TGTGCCAGCAGCTCCACACTAGCGGGAGCGCAACGAGAGACCCAGTACTTC
CDR3: CASSSTLAGAQRETQYF

V: TRBV6-8
size: few
J: TRBJ1-2
D: NA
DNA: TGTGCCAGCAGTTACTCGAGAGGGGGGAAAGGCTACACCTTC
CDR3: CASSYSRGGKGYTF

V: TRBV6-8
size: NA
J: TRBJ1-1
D: NA
DNA: TGTGCCAGCAGTACAGCTGACACTGAAGCTTTCTTT
CDR3: CASSTADTEAFF

V: TRBV7-1
size: NA
J: TRBJ2-5
D: TRBD1
DNA: TGTGCCAGCAGCTTTCCGGGACAGGGGGCACAAGAGACCCAGTACTTC
CDR3: CASSFPGQGAQETQYF

V: TRBV29-1
size: NA
J: TRBJ1-2
D: TRBD1
DNA: TGCAGCGTAACAGGGGGCGCCGTCTATGGCTACACCTTC
CDR3: CSVTGGAVYGYTF

V: TRBV11-3
size: large
J: TRBJ1-4
D: NA
DNA: TGTGCCAGCAGTCAATTATTAGGGGCAAATGAAAAACTGTTTTTT
CDR3: CASSQLLGANEKLFF